This passage covers 24 T cell receptor beta chains from one sample sequenced in a study of long-term antiretroviral therapy in people with HIV. This was the immunoSEQ v3.0 assay at survey level. Assay used: immunoSEQ multiplex PCR; TCRdb lists only in-frame clones, some missing. This table holds about 13,000 clones, roughly 78% found once. Material: unsorted PBMCs, obtained 3.2 years before starting antiretroviral therapy. The receptors come from a man aged 35 to 55 with HIV.

V gene TRBV11-2 combines with J gene TRBJ2-7, with TRBD1 identical over 10 bases. Trimming at V came to 3 bases and at J to 4 bases, leaving 6 bases not matched to a gene. The CDR3 length is 15 residues. Germline loops: CDR1 SGHAT, CDR2 FQNNGV. Here the CDR3 DNA reads TGTGCCAGCAGCTTCGCCGGGACAGGGGCTTACGAGCAGTACTTC. It translates to CASSFAGTGAYEQYF.

The chain employs TRBV7-9 and TRBJ1-1, with D uncertain. CDR3 size: 11 residues. Trimming stripped 5 bases from V and 7 bases from J, with 8 bases between. In germline, CDR1 is SEHNR, CDR2 FQNEAQ (reference sequence). In DNA form, the CDR3 reads TGTGCCAGCAGCCGTCTGGATGAAGCTTTCTTT. Its translation is CASSRLDEAFF.

The chain has TRBV7-9 and TRBJ1-2; D not resolved. The V and J ends lost 4 bases and 2 bases respectively, with 8 bases between them. CDR3 size: 13 residues. Germline V gene lookup returns CDR1 SEHNR and CDR2 FQNEAQ (reference sequence). DNA for the CDR3: TGTGCCAGCAGCTCCGGGAACAACTATGGCTACACCTTC. Amino acid sequence: CASSSGNNYGYTF.

The V call is TRBV20-1, the J call TRBJ1-2, with D perhaps TRBD1 (6 bases). The CDR3 is 11 amino acids. From germline, CDR1 is DFQATT and CDR2 SNEGSKA (reference sequence). The V gene lost 5 bases and the J gene lost 12 bases, with 16 bases spanning the gap. The DNA for the CDR3 is TGCAGTGCTGGGGGGGGCCCAAGGAACACCTTC. It encodes CSAGGGPRNTF.

The chain uses TRBV7-9 and TRBJ1-1; D is undetermined. Germline lookup yields CDR1 SEHNR and CDR2 FQNEAQ (reference sequence). V lost 5 bases and J 0 bases, leaving 4 bases between the germline ends. CDR3 length equals 12 residues. The CDR3 loop is CASSLVNTEAFF. The DNA of the CDR3 is TGTGCCAGCAGCCTAGTGAACACTGAAGCTTTCTTT.

The chain recombines TRBV27 with TRBJ2-2, with D possibly being TRBD1 (5 bases). The CDR3 totals 15 residues. The germline CDR1 and CDR2 sequences are MNHEY and SMNVEV (reference sequence). V lost 5 bases to trimming and J lost 0 bases, with 10 bases between them. This CDR3 reads CASSRQPSNTGELFF. DNA of the CDR3: TGTGCCAGCAGTCGACAGCCATCGAACACCGGGGAGCTGTTTTTT.

V gene TRBV6-6 combines with J gene TRBJ1-3, with a weak D call TRBD1 (5 bases). Looked up from germline, CDR1 is MNHNY and CDR2 is SVGAGI (reference sequence). The CDR3 totals 16 residues. V lost 7 bases to trimming and J lost 5 bases, with 21 bases between them. Here the CDR3 reads CASKLMTARERNTIYF. The CDR3 coding sequence is TGTGCCAGCAAATTAATGACAGCCCGGGAGAGAAACACCATATATTTT.

This clone was seen only a few times. The chain is built from TRBV5-1 and TRBJ2-3, with a possible D match to TRBD1 (6 bases). The CDR3 has 15 residues. Trimming took 4 bases from V and 0 from J, leaving 12 bases between them. Germline-derived CDR1 and CDR2 are SGHRS and YFSETQ. The CDR3 loop is CASSVGQTSTDTQYF. The DNA for the CDR3 is TGCGCCAGCAGCGTCGGACAGACTAGCACAGATACGCAGTATTTT.

The genes are TRBV18 and TRBJ1-4; D possibly corresponds to TRBD1 (5 bases). CDR1 is KGHSH and CDR2 is LQKENI in the germline V gene. V was shortened by 3 bases and J by 4 bases, with 12 bases between the two germline ends. The CDR3 has 15 amino acids. CDR3 protein: CASSPYRDGNEKLFF. The CDR3 nucleotides read TGTGCCAGCTCACCGTACCGGGACGGTAATGAAAAACTGTTTTTT.

The chain couples TRBV9 to TRBJ2-2; 8 positions match TRBD1. The V and J ends lost 2 bases and 3 bases, in that order; junction bases with no gene match: 3. Germline CDR1 SGDLS, CDR2 YYNGEE. This CDR3 contains 15 residues. CDR3 nucleotide sequence: TGTGCCAGCAGCGTCAGGGGGCGAGACACCGGGGAGCTGTTTTTT. Its translation: CASSVRGRDTGELFF. Supplemented by reference TRBV9 and TRBJ2-2, the full variable domain reads DSGVTQTPKHLITATGQRVTLRCSPRSGDLSVYWYQQSLDQGLQFLIQYYNGEERAKGNILERFSAQQFPDLHSELNLSSLELGDSALYFCASSVRGRDTGELFFGEGSRLTVL.

The rearrangement links TRBV6-1 to TRBJ1-1; D possibly corresponds to TRBD1 (6 bases). V was cut by 8 bases and J by 2 bases, with 15 bases left in between. Germline V CDR1 and CDR2: MNHNS, SASEGT. This CDR3 spans 14 amino acids. CDR3 bases: TGTGCCAGCGGAAAAAGGGGGTTTAACACTGAAGCTTTCTTT. Protein: CASGKRGFNTEAFF.

The chain couples TRBV5-4 to TRBJ2-5; weak D call: TRBD2 (6 bases). The germline gives CDR1 SGHNT, CDR2 YYREEE (reference sequence). This CDR3 region has 14 residues. Trimming cost V 3 bases and J 1 base, with 10 bases left between them. CDR3 sequence (DNA): TGTGCCAGCAGCTCGGCGGGGTTCCAAGAGACCCAGTACTTC. Protein: CASSSAGFQETQYF.

The rearrangement links TRBV5-6 to TRBJ1-2; D uncertain. Germline V CDR1 and CDR2: SGHDT, YYEEEE. There are 14 residues in the CDR3. V lost 1 base and J lost 6, with 13 bases in between. CDR3: CASSLIRRQNGYTF. The CDR3 DNA reads as TGTGCCAGCAGCTTGATTAGGCGGCAGAATGGCTACACCTTC.

The V call is TRBV11-3, the J call TRBJ2-7, with 10 bases lining up with TRBD1. The CDR3 length is 14 residues. The germline CDR1 and CDR2 sequences are SGHNT and YENEEA. Germline trimming cut 5 bases from V and 7 bases from J; bases unmatched to any gene: 8. The CDR3 spells CASSPRQGAGEQYF. The CDR3, as DNA: TGTGCCAGCAGCCCTCGACAGGGGGCAGGGGAGCAGTACTTC.

The chain joins TRBV11-3 to TRBJ1-1; D gene uncertain. There are 12 residues in the CDR3. The germline V gene encodes CDR1 SGHNT and CDR2 YENEEA. Trimming shortened V by 2 bases and J by 7 bases, and 8 bases separated the two germline ends. The CDR3 sequence is CASSLTAHEAFF. The CDR3 DNA is TGTGCCAGCAGCTTAACGGCACATGAAGCTTTCTTT.

V usage is TRBV10-3 and J usage is TRBJ1-1, with D hard to call. The CDR3 spans 15 residues. Deletions cut 7 bases from V and 4 bases from J, with 19 bases between. Germline V gene data show CDR1 as ENHRY and CDR2 as SYGVKD. The CDR3 coding sequence is TGTGCCATCACCGAGAGGCCCTCGGGAGGCACTGAAGCTTTCTTT. Protein sequence: CAITERPSGGTEAFF.

V is TRBV5-6 and J is TRBJ2-1; D is undetermined. V lost 2 bases and J lost 8, with 5 bases in between. CDR1 and CDR2 from the germline V gene are SGHDT and YYEEEE. This CDR3 region has 11 residues. The CDR3 sequence is CASSFEHEQFF. The DNA of the CDR3 is TGTGCCAGCAGCTTCGAACATGAGCAGTTCTTC.

V is TRBV2 and J is TRBJ2-1, with 9 positions matching TRBD1. The CDR3 runs to 14 residues. Germline values: CDR1 SNHLY, CDR2 FYNNEI. Unmatched junction bases numbered 5, after V lost 6 bases and J lost 5 bases. The CDR3 sequence is CASRPQGAHNEQFF. CDR3 bases: TGTGCCAGCAGACCACAGGGGGCCCACAATGAGCAGTTCTTC.

The chain couples TRBV6-1 to TRBJ1-1, with 9 bases lining up with TRBD1. V lost 1 base, J lost 7 bases, and 4 bases stayed unmatched. Germline V lookup: CDR1 MNHNS, CDR2 SASEGT. This CDR3 has 14 amino acids. The CDR3 loop reads CASSEDRGLIEAFF. As DNA, the CDR3 is TGTGCCAGCAGTGAAGACAGGGGGCTAATTGAAGCTTTCTTT.

The chain couples TRBV11-3 to TRBJ2-1, with 7 bases that match TRBD1. V lost 3 bases and J lost 2; bases outside the gene matches: 1. Germline CDR1 SGHNT, CDR2 YENEEA. CDR3 length equals 14 residues. The CDR3 nucleotides are TGTGCCAGCAGCTTGACAGGGACCTACAATGAGCAGTTCTTC. This gives the protein CASSLTGTYNEQFF. Filled out from reference TRBV11-3 and TRBJ2-1, the complete variable domain reads EAGVVQSPRYKIIEKKQPVAFWCNPISGHNTLYWYLQNLGQGPELLIRYENEEAVDDSQLPKDRFSAERLKGVDSTLKIQPAELGDSAVYLCASSLTGTYNEQFFGPGTRLTVL.

This clone was seen just once. The rearrangement joins TRBV10-1 to TRBJ2-1; maybe TRBD2 (6 bases). Germline CDR1 is WNHNN and CDR2 is SYGVQD (reference sequence). The CDR3 extends over 15 amino acids. V was clipped by 2 bases and J by 2 bases, with 10 bases between them. The CDR3 nucleotides read TGCGCCAGCAGTGAGCGATCGGGGGCCTACAATGAGCAGTTCTTC. It encodes CASSERSGAYNEQFF.

A few counts support this clone. This chain links TRBV6-4 with TRBJ2-7; D is ambiguous. The CDR3 loop spans 16 amino acids. V was trimmed by 0 bases and J by 0 bases, leaving 12 bases between them. Germline V CDR1 and CDR2: MRHNA, SNTAGT. For the CDR3, the DNA is TGTGCCAGCAGTGACTCGTTGCGGCCTAGCTCCTACGAGCAGTACTTC. Amino acid sequence: CASSDSLRPSSYEQYF.

The chain has TRBV7-2 and TRBJ1-3; TRBD1 agrees at 11 bases. CDR1 and CDR2 from the germline V gene are SGHTA and FQGNSA. Trimming at V came to 5 bases and at J to 2 bases, leaving 2 bases not matched to a gene. This CDR3 is built from 15 residues. CDR3 DNA: TGTGCCAGCAGCCGGACAGGGGGCGCTGGAAACACCATATATTTT. As protein: CASSRTGGAGNTIYF. Complete variable domain (other parts from reference TRBV7-2 and TRBJ1-3): GAGVSQSPSNKVTEKGKDVELRCDPISGHTALYWYRQSLGQGLEFLIYFQGNSAPDKSGLPSDRFSAERTGGSVSTLTIQRTQQEDSAVYLCASSRTGGAGNTIYFGEGSWLTVV.

This clone was recorded once. The chain uses TRBV11-2 and TRBJ1-2; TRBD1 aligns across 9 bases. This CDR3 comprises 15 residues. Germline V lookup: CDR1 SGHAT, CDR2 FQNNGV. The V and J ends lost 4 bases and 4 bases, in that order; junction bases with no gene match: 7. Here the CDR3 reads CASSSPTGGVYGYTF. In nucleotides, the CDR3 is TGTGCCAGCAGCTCCCCGACAGGGGGTGTCTATGGCTACACCTTC. Drawing the rest from reference TRBV11-2 and TRBJ1-2, the complete variable domain is EAGVAQSPRYKIIEKRQSVAFWCNPISGHATLYWYQQILGQGPKLLIQFQNNGVVDDSQLPKDRFSAERLKGVDSTLKIQPAKLEDSAVYLCASSSPTGGVYGYTFGSGTRLTVV.